These 15 T cell receptor beta chains were all obtained from the same sample, sequenced in a study of blood T cells in healthy people across ages. A second PCR of 7 to 11 cycles used a sample-barcoded 5' primer and a J-beta primer mix. TCRdb analysed the 5' RACE reads with MiXCR anew, one entry per CDR3 protein. The sample has over a million distinct CDR3 sequences, roughly 45% seen once; the top ten hold around 8%. The sequencing sample was made of blood. These TCRs come from a woman aged 18-35 years in good health.

V usage is TRBV7-9 and J usage is TRBJ2-1, with TRBD2 matching 13 bases. Germline V gene sequence: CDR1 SEHNR, CDR2 FQNEAQ (reference sequence). Trimming at V came to 3 bases and at J to 1 base, leaving 12 bases not matched to a gene. This CDR3 region has 20 residues. As DNA, the CDR3 is TGTGCCAGCAGCTTCGTCCTGACTAGCGGGAGGCGCGGGTCCTACAATGAGCAGTTCTTC. This translates into CASSFVLTSGRRGSYNEQFF.

There are a few counts of this clonotype. This sequence joins TRBV12-3 or TRBV12-4 and TRBJ1-2; the D is unclear. The CDR3 sequence is 15 residues long. Trimming took 6 bases from V and 0 from J, leaving 14 bases between them. CDR3 residues: CASSTHSTANYGYTF. The CDR3 DNA is TGTGCCAGCAGCACACACAGTACCGCTAACTATGGCTACACCTTC.

There are a few counts of this clonotype. The CDR3 is CASCALAGWADTQYF. The CDR3 region has the DNA TGTGCCAGCTGCGCACTAGCGGGGTGGGCGGATACGCAGTATTTT. The chain combines TRBV6-2 or TRBV6-3 with TRBJ2-3, with TRBD2 matching over 10 bases. V shed 8 bases and J 6 bases; nucleotides not matched to a gene: 11. The CDR3 has 15 residues. Germline V CDR1 and CDR2: MNHEY, SVGEGT.

The V call is TRBV7-3, the J call TRBJ2-1; either TRBD1 or TRBD2 may supply D (5 bases each). The germline V gene has CDR1 SGHTA and CDR2 FQGTGA. V gave up 0 bases and J gave up 8 bases, with 14 bases separating them. The CDR3 contains 15 residues. CDR3 region: CASSLTGTQLYEQFF. DNA for the CDR3: TGTGCCAGCAGCTTAACCGGGACGCAACTTTATGAGCAGTTCTTC.

This clonotype appeared once. The chain joins TRBV27 to TRBJ2-5; 10 positions match TRBD1. The ends lost 6 bases at V and 5 bases at J; junction bases unmatched: 6. The germline gives CDR1 MNHEY, CDR2 SMNVEV (reference sequence). The length of the CDR3 is 14 residues. The CDR3 region is CASRKTGGGETQYF. Written as DNA, the CDR3 is TGTGCCAGCAGGAAGACAGGGGGCGGGGAGACCCAGTACTTC.

In DNA, the CDR3 is TGTGCCAGCAGGCGGGGGGCCTATGGCTACACCTTC. Its protein product is CASRRGAYGYTF. The gene calls are TRBV2 and TRBJ1-2; weak D call: TRBD1 (6 bases). Germline-derived CDR1 and CDR2 are SNHLY and FYNNEI. The CDR3 length is 12 residues. V was cut by 6 bases and J by 4 bases, with 9 bases left in between.

This clonotype has just a few counts. V usage is TRBV30 and J usage is TRBJ1-2; D is uncertain. This CDR3 has 13 amino acids. The germline CDR1 and CDR2 sequences are GTSNPN and SVGIG (reference sequence). V was pared by 0 bases and J by 1 base, with 6 bases between. The CDR3 sequence is CAWSVGVNYGYTF. The CDR3 DNA sequence: TGTGCCTGGAGTGTTGGTGTTAACTATGGCTACACCTTC.

The rearrangement joins TRBV20-1 to TRBJ2-7; perhaps D is TRBD1 or TRBD2 (5 bases each). The CDR3 is 16 amino acids. The V gene's germline CDR1 is DFQATT and CDR2 SNEGSKA (reference sequence). V was shortened by 4 bases and J by 7 bases, with 26 bases between the two germline ends. CDR3 protein: CSANPGTPSSYNEQYF. CDR3 bases: TGCAGTGCTAACCCTGGGACGCCCAGCTCCTACAATGAGCAGTACTTC.

This clonotype has more than one count but fewer than ten. This sequence joins TRBV20-1 and TRBJ1-2, with D perhaps TRBD1 (6 bases). The CDR3 is made up of 12 amino acids. CDR1 is DFQATT and CDR2 is SNEGSKA in the germline V gene (reference sequence). V was cut by 2 bases and J by 8 bases, with 12 bases left in between. CDR3 sequence (DNA): TGCAGTGCTAGATCGGGGGGGCAGGGCTACACCTTC. Protein sequence: CSARSGGQGYTF.

V gene TRBV3-1 combines with J gene TRBJ1-1, with no clear D. The germline CDR1 and CDR2 sequences are LGHDT and YNNKEL (reference sequence). With 2 bases removed from V and 6 bases from J, the gap between germline ends came to 13 bases. This CDR3 has 14 residues. Here the CDR3 reads CASSQSGFGAEAFF. CDR3 DNA: TGTGCCAGCAGCCAAAGCGGTTTCGGGGCTGAAGCTTTCTTT.

This chain links TRBV20-1 with TRBJ2-7; perhaps TRBD1 as D (6 bases). V dropped 2 bases and J dropped 2 bases, with 22 bases sitting between them. The CDR3 covers 17 residues. Germline CDR1 reads DFQATT; CDR2 reads SNEGSKA (reference sequence). CDR3 loop: CSARSPVSRGPPYEQYF. The CDR3 region has the DNA TGCAGTGCTAGATCTCCCGTATCCAGGGGTCCTCCCTACGAGCAGTACTTC.

In the case of this clonotype: This may be a read error, as it is one base from a much larger clone. The chain joins TRBV2 to TRBJ1-1; the D is unclear. Germline CDR1 and CDR2: SNHLY and FYNNEI. There are 12 residues in the CDR3. V was trimmed by 3 bases and J by 1 base, leaving 3 bases between them. This CDR3 reads CASSDQNTEAFF. CDR3 DNA: TGTGCCAGCAGTGACCAGAACACTGAAGCTTTCTTT.

This clonotype has just a few counts. This sequence joins TRBV20-1 and TRBJ2-3, with 9 bases identical to TRBD2. V lost 5 bases to trimming and J lost 2 bases; unmatched junction nucleotides: 8. The CDR3 contains 15 residues. Germline CDR1 DFQATT, CDR2 SNEGSKA (reference sequence). The DNA for the CDR3 is TGCAGTGCTCATGAGACTAGCGGCCTCACAGATACGCAGTATTTT. Amino acid sequence: CSAHETSGLTDTQYF.

As regards this clonotype: Compared with germline, one end of the junction differs, possibly owing to a read error. The chain employs TRBV6-1 and TRBJ2-7; D gene uncertain. CDR1 and CDR2 (germline): MNHNS, SASEGT. This CDR3 comprises 13 residues. The CDR3 region has the DNA TGTGTCAGCAGTGAAGCGCACGAAAATGAGCAGTACTTC. Its translation is CVSSEAHENEQYF.

Written as DNA, the CDR3 is TGTGCCAGCAGCTTAGTCCCACTAGCGGGGGTCTTAGACGAGCAGTACTTC. It is translated as CASSLVPLAGVLDEQYF. The chain uses TRBV11-2 and TRBJ2-7, with TRBD2 identical over 11 bases. The germline CDR1 and CDR2 sequences are SGHAT and FQNNGV. V lost 1 base and J lost 5; bases outside the gene matches: 10. The CDR3 length is 17 residues.